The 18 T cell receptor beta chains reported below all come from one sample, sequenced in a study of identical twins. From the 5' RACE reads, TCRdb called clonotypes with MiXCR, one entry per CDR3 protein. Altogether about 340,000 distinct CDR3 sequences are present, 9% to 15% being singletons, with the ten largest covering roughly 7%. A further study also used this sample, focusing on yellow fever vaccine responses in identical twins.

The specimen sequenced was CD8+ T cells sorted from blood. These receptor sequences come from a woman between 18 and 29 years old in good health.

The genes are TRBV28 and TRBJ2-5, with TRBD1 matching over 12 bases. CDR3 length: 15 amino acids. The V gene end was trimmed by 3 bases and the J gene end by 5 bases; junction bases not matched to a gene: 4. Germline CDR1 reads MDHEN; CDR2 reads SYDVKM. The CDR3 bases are TGTGCCAGCAGTTTGGGGACAGGGGGCGAGGAGACCCAGTACTTC. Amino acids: CASSLGTGGEETQYF.

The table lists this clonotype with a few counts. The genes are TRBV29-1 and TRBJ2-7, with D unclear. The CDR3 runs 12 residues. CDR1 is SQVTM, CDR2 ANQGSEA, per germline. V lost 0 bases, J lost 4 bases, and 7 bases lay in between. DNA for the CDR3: TGCAGCGTTGAAGAAAAGGGATACGAGCAGTACTTC. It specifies CSVEEKGYEQYF.

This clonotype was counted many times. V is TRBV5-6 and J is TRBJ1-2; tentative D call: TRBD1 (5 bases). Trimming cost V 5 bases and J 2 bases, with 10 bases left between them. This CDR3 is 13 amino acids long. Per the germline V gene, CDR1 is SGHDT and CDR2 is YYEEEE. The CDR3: CASSLTVNYGYTF. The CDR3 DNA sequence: TGTGCCAGCAGTTTGACAGTCAACTATGGCTACACCTTC.

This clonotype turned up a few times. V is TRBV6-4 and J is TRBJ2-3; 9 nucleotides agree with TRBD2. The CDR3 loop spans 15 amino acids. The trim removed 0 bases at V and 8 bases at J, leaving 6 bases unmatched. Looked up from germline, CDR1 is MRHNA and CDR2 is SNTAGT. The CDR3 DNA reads TGTGCCAGCAGTGACTCAGTAGGCGGGGGGGCTACGCAGTATTTT. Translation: CASSDSVGGGATQYF.

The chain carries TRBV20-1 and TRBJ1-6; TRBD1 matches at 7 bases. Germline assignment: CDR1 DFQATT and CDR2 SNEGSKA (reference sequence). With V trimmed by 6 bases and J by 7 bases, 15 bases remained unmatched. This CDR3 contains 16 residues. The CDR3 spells CSATATTGLLNSPLHF. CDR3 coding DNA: TGCAGTGCAACTGCCACGACAGGGCTACTAAATTCACCCCTCCACTTT.

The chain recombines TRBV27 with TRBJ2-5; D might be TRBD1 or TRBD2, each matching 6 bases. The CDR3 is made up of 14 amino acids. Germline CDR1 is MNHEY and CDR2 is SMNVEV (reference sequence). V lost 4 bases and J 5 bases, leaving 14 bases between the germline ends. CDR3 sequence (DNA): TGTGCCAGCAGTTCGGAGGGGGTTGGGGAGACCCAGTACTTC. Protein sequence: CASSSEGVGETQYF.

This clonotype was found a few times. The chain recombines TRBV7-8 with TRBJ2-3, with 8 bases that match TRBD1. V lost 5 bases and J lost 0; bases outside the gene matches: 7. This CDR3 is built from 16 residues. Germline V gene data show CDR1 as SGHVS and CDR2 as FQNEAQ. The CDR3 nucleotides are TGTGCCAGCAGCAACCCAAGACAGGGGAGCACAGATACGCAGTATTTT. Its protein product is CASSNPRQGSTDTQYF.

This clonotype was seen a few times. The CDR3 coding sequence is TGTGCCAGCAGGACAGGGCGTCAGCCCCAGCATTTT. Translated, it gives CASRTGRQPQHF. This sequence joins TRBV27 and TRBJ1-5; the match to TRBD1 covers 7 bases. V lost 6 bases and J lost 6; bases outside the gene matches: 2. This CDR3 has 12 amino acids. In germline, CDR1 is MNHEY, CDR2 SMNVEV (reference sequence).

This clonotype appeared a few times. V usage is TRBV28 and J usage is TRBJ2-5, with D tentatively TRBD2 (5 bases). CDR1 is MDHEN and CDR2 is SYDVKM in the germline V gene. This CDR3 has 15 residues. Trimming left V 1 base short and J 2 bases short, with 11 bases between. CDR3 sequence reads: CASSLYPDWQETQYF. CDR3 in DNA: TGTGCCAGCAGTTTATATCCGGACTGGCAAGAGACCCAGTACTTC.

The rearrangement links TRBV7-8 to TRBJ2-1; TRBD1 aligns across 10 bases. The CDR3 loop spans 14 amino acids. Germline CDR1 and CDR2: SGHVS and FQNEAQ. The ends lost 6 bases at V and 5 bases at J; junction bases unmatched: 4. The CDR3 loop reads CASSRDRGDNEQFF. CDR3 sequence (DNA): TGTGCCAGCAGTCGGGACAGGGGCGACAATGAGCAGTTCTTC.

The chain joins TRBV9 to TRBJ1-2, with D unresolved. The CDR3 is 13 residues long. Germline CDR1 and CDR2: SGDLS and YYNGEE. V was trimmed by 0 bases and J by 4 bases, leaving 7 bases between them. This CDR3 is CASSVGISYGYTF. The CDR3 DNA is TGTGCCAGCAGCGTAGGGATCAGCTATGGCTACACCTTC.

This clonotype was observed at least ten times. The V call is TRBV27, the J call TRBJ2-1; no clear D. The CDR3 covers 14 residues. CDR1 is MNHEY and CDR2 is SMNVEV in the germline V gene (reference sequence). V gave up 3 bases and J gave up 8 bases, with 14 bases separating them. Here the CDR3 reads CASSLNPQSYEQFF. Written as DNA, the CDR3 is TGTGCCAGCAGTTTGAACCCACAAAGCTATGAGCAGTTCTTC.

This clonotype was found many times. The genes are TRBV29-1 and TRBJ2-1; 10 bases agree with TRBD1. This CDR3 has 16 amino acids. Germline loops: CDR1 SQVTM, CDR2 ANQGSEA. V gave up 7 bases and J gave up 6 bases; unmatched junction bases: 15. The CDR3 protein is CSATTAGTGAFNEQFF. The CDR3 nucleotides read TGCAGCGCAACCACCGCCGGGACAGGGGCCTTCAATGAGCAGTTCTTC.

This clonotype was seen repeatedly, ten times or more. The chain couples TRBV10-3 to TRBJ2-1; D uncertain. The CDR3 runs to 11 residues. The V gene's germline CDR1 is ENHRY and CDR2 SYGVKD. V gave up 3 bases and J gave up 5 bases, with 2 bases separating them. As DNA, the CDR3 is TGTGCCATCAGTGAAAACAATGAGCAGTTCTTC. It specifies CAISENNEQFF.

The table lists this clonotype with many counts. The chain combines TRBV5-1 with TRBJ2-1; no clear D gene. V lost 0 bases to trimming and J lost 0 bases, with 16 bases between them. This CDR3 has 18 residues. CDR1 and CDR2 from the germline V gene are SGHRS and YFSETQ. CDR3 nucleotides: TGCGCCAGCAGCTTGGAGGTCTTTGGCCCCACCTCCTACAATGAGCAGTTCTTC. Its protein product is CASSLEVFGPTSYNEQFF.

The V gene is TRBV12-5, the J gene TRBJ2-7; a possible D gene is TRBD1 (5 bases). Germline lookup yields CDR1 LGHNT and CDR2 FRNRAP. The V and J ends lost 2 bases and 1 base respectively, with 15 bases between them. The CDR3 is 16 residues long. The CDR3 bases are TGTGCTAGTGGTTTGACCGCTCGCAGGGAATCCTACGAGCAGTACGTC. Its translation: CASGLTARRESYEQYV.

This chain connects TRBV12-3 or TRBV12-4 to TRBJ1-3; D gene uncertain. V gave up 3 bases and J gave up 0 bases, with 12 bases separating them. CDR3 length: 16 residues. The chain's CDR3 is CASSFGASYSGNTIYF. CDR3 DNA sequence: TGTGCCAGCAGTTTTGGTGCCAGCTACTCTGGAAACACCATATATTTT.

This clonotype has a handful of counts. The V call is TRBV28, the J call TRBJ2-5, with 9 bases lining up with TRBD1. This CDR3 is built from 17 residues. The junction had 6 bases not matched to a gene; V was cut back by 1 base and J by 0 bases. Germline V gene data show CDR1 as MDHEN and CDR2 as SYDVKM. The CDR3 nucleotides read TGTGCCAGCAGTTTATCACAGGGGGCGCGATACCAAGAGACCCAGTACTTC. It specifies CASSLSQGARYQETQYF.